Sequencing of this T cell receptor beta chain was carried out in a study of shared clonotypes between healthy human individuals. Some 30,000 T cell genomes, or roughly 200 ng DNA, went into the sorted-subset replicate PCRs. The protocol was immunoSEQ multiplex PCR, while the TCRdb copy is restricted to in-frame clones and leaves out a portion. This table holds about 1 million clones, more than 60% found once. The table lists this clone with a few counts. Germline V lookup: CDR1 SGHTA, CDR2 FQGNSA. This CDR3 contains 13 residues. Trimming removed 3 bases at V and 8 bases at J, with 10 bases between. The receptor's source is a man between 18 and 29 years old in good health. Sequencing input: memory CD4+ T cells sorted from blood. The subset here: CD45RA-negative fraction. The rearrangement uses TRBV7-2 and TRBJ1-4, with unresolved D. The CDR3 region has the DNA TGTGCCAGCAGCTTTGGGGAGCGAGAAAAACTGTTTTTT. Residues: CASSFGEREKLFF.